This T cell receptor (beta chain) was obtained from a study of T-cell reconstitution after alpha-beta-depleted transplantation in children. General observations from the study: A year post-transplant, T-cell counts and diversity derived mostly from newly produced T cells. Reported findings indicate that, about two months after transplant, alpha-beta T cells came from several hundred expanded clones, which were derived from non-depleted graft cells. Recipient T cells and thymic progenitors that survived were the source of the high TCRbeta diversity seen at day 60 in some patients.

Using unique molecular identifiers, the investigators prepared the TCRbeta library. TCRdb called the PCR reads again in MiXCR, with one record for every CDR3 protein. Of over 400,000 distinct CDR3 sequences in the sample, 43% were seen once. In this sample, this clonotype turned up many times. The antigen is not known. The CDR3 is made up of 15 amino acids. Trimming at V came to 2 bases and at J to 2 bases, leaving 5 bases not matched to a gene. Germline CDR1 is SGHVS and CDR2 is FQNEAQ. The sequenced sample was PBMCs, obtained before TCRalphabeta/CD19-depleted stem cell transplant. The chain couples TRBV7-8 to TRBJ2-7; 8 bases are shared with TRBD2. This receptor was obtained from a girl aged 2-10 years with aplastic anemia, due to receive a stem cell transplant. This chain's CDR3 is CASSLIREGTYEQYF. Written as DNA, the CDR3 is TGTGCCAGCAGCTTAATACGGGAGGGTACCTACGAGCAGTACTTC.